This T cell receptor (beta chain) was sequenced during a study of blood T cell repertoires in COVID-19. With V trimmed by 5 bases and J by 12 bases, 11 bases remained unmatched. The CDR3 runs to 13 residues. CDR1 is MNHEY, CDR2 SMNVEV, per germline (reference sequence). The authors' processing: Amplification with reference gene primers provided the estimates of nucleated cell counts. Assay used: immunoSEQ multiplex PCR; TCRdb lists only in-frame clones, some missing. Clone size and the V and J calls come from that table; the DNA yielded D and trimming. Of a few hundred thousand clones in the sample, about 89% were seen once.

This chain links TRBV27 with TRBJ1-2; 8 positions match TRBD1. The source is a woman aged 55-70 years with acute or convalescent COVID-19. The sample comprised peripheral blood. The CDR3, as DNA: TGTGCCAGCAGTCCCTTAACAGGGGGTTCACACACCTTC. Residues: CASSPLTGGSHTF.